The present TCR beta chain was sequenced within a study of cytotoxic CD8 clonotypes in ibrutinib-treated CLL. Across the whole study: Results showed roughly 25 partial and 2 complete responses; following median around six years, 14 remained remitted, about 12 advanced.

On this clone: The antigen remains undetermined.

Study results and limitations: Clonality went higher at ibrutinib response and then dropped back toward baseline at progression. Sampling schedules were unmatched across sustained-remission and progressing patients.

This CDR3 is 15 amino acids long. The V gene's germline CDR1 is MNHEY and CDR2 SVGAGI. V lost 0 bases to trimming and J lost 2 bases; unmatched junction nucleotides: 0. Libraries were prepared by immunoSEQ multiplex PCR; TCRdb keeps only in-frame clonotypes and omits some of them. The sample shows some 100,000 clones, 55% to 75% of them seen only once. The clonotype comes from a human donor with chronic lymphocytic leukemia. Sequences were derived from PBMCs, sampled after 24 months of ibrutinib treatment. This chain links TRBV6-5 with TRBJ2-1; 8 nucleotides agree with TRBD2. CDR3 protein: CASSYSGGAYNEQFF. The CDR3 nucleotides read TGTGCCAGCAGTTACTCCGGGGGGGCCTACAATGAGCAGTTCTTC.